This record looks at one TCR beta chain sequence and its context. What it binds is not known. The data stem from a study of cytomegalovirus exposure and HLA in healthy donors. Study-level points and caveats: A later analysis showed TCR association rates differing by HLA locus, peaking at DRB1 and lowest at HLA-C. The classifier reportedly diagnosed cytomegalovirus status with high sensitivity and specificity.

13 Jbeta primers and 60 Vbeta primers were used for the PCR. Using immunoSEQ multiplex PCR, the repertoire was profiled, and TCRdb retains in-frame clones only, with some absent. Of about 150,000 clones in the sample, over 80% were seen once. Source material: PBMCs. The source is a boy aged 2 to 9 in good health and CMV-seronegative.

The CDR3 coding sequence is TGTGCCAGCAGTGAAGTGCGCAGGGTTGGGGAAAAACTGTTTTTT. This encodes CASSEVRRVGEKLFF. This chain uses TRBV2 with TRBJ1-4; D possibly corresponds to TRBD1 (5 bases). The germline V and J ends were trimmed by 1 base and 8 bases, with 14 bases remaining between them. Germline V gene lookup returns CDR1 SNHLY and CDR2 FYNNEI. This CDR3 is 15 amino acids long.